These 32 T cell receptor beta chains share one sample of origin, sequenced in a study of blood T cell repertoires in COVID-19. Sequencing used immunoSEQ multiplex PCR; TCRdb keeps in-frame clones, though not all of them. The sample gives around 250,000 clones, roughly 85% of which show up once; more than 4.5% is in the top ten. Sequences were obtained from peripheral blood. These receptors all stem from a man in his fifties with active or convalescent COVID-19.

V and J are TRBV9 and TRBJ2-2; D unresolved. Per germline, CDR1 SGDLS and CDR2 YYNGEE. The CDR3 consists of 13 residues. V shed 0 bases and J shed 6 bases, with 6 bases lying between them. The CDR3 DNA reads TGTGCCAGCAGCGTAGTTGTCGCCGGGGAGCTGTTTTTT. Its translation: CASSVVVAGELFF.

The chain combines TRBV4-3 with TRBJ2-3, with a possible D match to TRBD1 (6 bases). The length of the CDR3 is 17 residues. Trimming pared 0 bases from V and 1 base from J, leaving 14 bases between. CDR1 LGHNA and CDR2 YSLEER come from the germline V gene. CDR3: CASSQDFRQARTDTQYF. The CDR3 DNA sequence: TGCGCCAGCAGCCAAGATTTTCGACAGGCCCGCACAGATACGCAGTATTTT.

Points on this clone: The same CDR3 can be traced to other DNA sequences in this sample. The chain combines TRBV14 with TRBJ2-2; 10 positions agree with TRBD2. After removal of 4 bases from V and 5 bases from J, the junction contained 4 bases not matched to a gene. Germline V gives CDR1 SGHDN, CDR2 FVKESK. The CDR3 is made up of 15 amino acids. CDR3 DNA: TGTGCCAGCAGCCGAGCGGGAGGGTGGACCGGGGAGCTGTTTTTT. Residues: CASSRAGGWTGELFF.

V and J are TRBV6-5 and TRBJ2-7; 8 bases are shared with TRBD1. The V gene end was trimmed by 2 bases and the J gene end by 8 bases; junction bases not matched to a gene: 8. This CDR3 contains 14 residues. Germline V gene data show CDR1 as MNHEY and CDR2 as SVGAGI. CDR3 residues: CASSYNRGQGQQYF. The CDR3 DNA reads TGTGCCAGCAGTTACAATCGTGGACAGGGCCAGCAGTACTTC.

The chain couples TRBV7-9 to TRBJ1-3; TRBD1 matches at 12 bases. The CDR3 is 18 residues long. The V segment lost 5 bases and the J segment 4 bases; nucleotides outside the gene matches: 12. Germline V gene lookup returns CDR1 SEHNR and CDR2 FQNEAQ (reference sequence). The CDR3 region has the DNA TGTGCCAGCAGCAGCGGGACAGGGGGCTTAACGTCCGGAAACACCATATATTTT. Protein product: CASSSGTGGLTSGNTIYF.

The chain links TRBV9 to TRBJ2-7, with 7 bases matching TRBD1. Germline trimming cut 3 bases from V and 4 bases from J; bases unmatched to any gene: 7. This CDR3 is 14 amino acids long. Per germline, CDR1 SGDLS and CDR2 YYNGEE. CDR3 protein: CASSAGQTVYEQYF. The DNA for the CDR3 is TGTGCCAGCAGCGCGGGACAGACCGTATACGAGCAGTACTTC.

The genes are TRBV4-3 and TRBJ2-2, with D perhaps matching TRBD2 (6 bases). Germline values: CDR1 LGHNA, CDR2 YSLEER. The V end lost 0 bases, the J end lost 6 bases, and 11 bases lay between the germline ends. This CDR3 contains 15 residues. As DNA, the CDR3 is TGCGCCAGCAGCCAAGATCCCAGCGGGCCCGGGGAGCTGTTTTTT. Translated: CASSQDPSGPGELFF.

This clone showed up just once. CDR3 nucleotides: TGCGCCAGCAGGCCCGTAGCGGACTCCTACAATGAGCAGTTCTTC. This sequence encodes CASRPVADSYNEQFF. The chain links TRBV4-3 to TRBJ2-1; possible D gene TRBD2, 6 bases. The germline gives CDR1 LGHNA, CDR2 YSLEER. The CDR3 contains 15 residues. V shed 6 bases and J shed 0 bases, with 12 bases lying between them.

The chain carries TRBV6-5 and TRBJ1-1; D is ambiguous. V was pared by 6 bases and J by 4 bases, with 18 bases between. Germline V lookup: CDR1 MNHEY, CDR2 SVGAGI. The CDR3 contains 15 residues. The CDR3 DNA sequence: TGTGCCAGCAGGGCCGAGCGGGTAAAGGGCACTGAAGCTTTCTTT. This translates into CASRAERVKGTEAFF.

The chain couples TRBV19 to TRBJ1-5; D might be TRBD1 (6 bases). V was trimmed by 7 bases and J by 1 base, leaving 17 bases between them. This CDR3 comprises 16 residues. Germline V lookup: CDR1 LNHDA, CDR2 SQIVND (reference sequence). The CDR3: CASTPGDTFSNQPQHF. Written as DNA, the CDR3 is TGTGCCAGTACGCCAGGGGACACCTTCAGCAATCAGCCCCAGCATTTT.

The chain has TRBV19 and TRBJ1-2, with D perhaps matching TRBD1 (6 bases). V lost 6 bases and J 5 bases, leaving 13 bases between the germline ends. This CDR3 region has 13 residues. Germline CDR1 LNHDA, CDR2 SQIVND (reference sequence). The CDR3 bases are TGTGCCAGTAGCCCGGGACAACCTTATGGCTACACCTTC. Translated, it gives CASSPGQPYGYTF.

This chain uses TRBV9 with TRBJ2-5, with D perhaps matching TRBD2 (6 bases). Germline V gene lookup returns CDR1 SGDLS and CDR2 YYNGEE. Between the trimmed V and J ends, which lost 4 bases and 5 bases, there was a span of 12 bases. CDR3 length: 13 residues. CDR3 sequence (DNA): TGTGCCAGCAGCCTGAGCGGGTGGGAGACCCAGTACTTC. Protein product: CASSLSGWETQYF.

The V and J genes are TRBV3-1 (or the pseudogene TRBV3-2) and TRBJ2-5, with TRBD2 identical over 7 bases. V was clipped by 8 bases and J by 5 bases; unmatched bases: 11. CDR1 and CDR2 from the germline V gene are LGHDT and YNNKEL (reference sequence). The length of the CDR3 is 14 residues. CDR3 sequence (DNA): TGTGCCAGCTGTTCGGGAGGACTATCGGAGACCCAGTACTTC. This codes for CASCSGGLSETQYF.

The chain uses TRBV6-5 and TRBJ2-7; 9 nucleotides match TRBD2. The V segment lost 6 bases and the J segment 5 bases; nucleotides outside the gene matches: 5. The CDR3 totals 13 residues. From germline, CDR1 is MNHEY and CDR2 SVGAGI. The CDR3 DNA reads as TGTGCCAGCAGGACCGGGACTAGCCACGAGCAGTACTTC. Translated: CASRTGTSHEQYF.

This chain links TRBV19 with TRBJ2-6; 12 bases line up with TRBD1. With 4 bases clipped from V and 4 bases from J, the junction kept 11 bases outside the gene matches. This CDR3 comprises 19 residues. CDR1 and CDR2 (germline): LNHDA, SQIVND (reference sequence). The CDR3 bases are TGTGCCAGTAGTAACCTCCCGGGACAGGGGGCGCGAGGGGCCAACGTCCTGACTTTC. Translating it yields CASSNLPGQGARGANVLTF.

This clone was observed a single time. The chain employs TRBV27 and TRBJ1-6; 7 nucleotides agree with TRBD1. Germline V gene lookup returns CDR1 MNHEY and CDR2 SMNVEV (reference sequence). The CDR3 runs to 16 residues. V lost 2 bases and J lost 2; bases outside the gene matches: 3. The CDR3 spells CASSLAGGPYNSPLHF. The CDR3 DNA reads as TGTGCCAGCAGTTTAGCAGGGGGTCCCTATAATTCACCCCTCCACTTT.

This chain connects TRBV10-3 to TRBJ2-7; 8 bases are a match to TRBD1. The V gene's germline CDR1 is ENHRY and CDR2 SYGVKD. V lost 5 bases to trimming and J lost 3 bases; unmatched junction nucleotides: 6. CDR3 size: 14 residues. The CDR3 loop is CAISSDRVDYEQYF. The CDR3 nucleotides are TGTGCCATCAGTTCGGACAGGGTGGACTACGAGCAGTACTTC.

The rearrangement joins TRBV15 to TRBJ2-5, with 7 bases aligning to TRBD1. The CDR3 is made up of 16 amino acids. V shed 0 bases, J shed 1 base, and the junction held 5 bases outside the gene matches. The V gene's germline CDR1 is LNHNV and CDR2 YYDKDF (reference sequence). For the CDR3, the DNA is TGTGCCACCAGCAGAGATCCGGCAGGGGGCCAAGAGACCCAGTACTTC. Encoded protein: CATSRDPAGGQETQYF.

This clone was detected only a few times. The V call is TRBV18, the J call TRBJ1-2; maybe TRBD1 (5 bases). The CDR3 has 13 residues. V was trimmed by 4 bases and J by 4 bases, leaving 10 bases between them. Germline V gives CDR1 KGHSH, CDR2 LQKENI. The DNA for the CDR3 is TGTGCCAGCTCACTGACAGCGGGCTATGGCTACACCTTC. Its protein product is CASSLTAGYGYTF.

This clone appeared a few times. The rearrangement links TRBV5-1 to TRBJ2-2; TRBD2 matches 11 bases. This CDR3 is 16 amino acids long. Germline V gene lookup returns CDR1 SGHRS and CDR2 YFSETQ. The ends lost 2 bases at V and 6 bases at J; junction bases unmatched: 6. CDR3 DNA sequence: TGCGCCAGCAGCTTAATAGCGGGAGGGAGCGCCGGGGAGCTGTTTTTT. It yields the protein CASSLIAGGSAGELFF.

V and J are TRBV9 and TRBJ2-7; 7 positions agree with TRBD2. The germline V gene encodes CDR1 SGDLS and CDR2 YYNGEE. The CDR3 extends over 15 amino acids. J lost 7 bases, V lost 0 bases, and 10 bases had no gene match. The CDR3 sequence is CASSVGGGLGEEQYF. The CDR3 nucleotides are TGTGCCAGCAGCGTAGGGGGAGGGCTCGGGGAAGAGCAGTACTTC. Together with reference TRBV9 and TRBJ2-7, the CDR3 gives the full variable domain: DSGVTQTPKHLITATGQRVTLRCSPRSGDLSVYWYQQSLDQGLQFLIQYYNGEERAKGNILERFSAQQFPDLHSELNLSSLELGDSALYFCASSVGGGLGEEQYFGPGTRLTVT.

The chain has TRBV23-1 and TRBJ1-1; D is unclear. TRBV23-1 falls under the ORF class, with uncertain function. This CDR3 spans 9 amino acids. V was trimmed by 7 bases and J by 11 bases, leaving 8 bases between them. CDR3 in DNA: TGCGCCAGCATCCGGGAGGCTTTCTTT. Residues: CASIREAFF.

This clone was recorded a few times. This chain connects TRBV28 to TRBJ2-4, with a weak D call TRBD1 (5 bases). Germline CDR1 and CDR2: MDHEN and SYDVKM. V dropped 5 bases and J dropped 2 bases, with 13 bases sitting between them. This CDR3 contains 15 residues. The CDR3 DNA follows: TGTGCCAGCAGTCCTGCCCAGGGTTCCAAAAACATTCAGTACTTC. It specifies CASSPAQGSKNIQYF. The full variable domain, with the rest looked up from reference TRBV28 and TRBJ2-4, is DVKVTQSSRYLVKRTGEKVFLECVQDMDHENMFWYRQDPGLGLRLIYFSYDVKMKEKGDIPEGYSVSREKKERFSLILESASTNQTSMYLCASSPAQGSKNIQYFGAGTRLSVL.

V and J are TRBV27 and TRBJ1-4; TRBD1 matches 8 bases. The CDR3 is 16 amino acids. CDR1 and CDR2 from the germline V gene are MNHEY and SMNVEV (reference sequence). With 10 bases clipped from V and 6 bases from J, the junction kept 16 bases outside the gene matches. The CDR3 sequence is CATRKSGGPGDEKLFF. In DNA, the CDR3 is TGTGCCACCCGAAAGTCAGGGGGCCCGGGGGATGAAAAACTGTTTTTT.

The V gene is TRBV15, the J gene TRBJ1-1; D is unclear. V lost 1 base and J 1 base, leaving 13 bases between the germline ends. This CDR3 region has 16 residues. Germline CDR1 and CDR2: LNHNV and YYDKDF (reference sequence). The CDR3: CATSRGGASRNTEAFF. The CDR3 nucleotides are TGTGCCACCAGCAGAGGGGGAGCCAGTAGGAACACTGAAGCTTTCTTT.

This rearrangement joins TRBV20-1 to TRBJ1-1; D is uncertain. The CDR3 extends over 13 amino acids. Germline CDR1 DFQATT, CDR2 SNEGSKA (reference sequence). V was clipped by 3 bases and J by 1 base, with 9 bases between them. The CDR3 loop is CSASIGRNTEAFF. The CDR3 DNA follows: TGCAGTGCTAGTATTGGCAGGAACACTGAAGCTTTCTTT.

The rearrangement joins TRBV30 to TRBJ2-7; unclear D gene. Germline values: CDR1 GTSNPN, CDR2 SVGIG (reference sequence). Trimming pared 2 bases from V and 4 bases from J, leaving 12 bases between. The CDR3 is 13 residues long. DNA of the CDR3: TGTGCCTGGAGTACCGAAGCTACTTACGAGCAGTACTTC. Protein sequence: CAWSTEATYEQYF.

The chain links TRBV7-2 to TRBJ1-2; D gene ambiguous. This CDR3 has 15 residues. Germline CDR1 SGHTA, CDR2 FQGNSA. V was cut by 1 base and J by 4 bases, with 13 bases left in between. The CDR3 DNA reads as TGTGCCAGCAGCTTAGGGCCGGGCGGGAGCTATGGCTACACCTTC. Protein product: CASSLGPGGSYGYTF.

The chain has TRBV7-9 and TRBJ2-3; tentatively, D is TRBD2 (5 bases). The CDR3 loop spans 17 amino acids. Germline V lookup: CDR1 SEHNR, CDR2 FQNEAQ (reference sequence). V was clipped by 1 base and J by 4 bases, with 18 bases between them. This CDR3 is CASSLGLRPMEADTQYF. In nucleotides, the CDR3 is TGTGCCAGCAGCTTAGGGCTTAGGCCGATGGAGGCAGATACGCAGTATTTT.

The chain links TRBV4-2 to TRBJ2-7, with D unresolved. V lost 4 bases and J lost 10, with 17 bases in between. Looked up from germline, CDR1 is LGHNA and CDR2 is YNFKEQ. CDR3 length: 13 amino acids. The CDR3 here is CASSPSSLRVQYF. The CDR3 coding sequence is TGTGCCAGCAGCCCGTCTTCCCTACGTGTCCAGTACTTC.

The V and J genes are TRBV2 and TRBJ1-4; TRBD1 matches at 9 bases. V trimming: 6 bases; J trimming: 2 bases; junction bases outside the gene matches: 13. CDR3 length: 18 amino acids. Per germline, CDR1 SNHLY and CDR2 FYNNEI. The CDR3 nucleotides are TGTGCCAGCAGGGAGACAGGGGGAACTATTGTGACTAATGAAAAACTGTTTTTT. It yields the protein CASRETGGTIVTNEKLFF.

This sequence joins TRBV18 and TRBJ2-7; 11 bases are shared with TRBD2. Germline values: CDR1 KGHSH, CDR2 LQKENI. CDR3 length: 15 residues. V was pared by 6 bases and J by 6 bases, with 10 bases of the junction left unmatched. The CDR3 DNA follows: TGTGCCAGCTCCCAAGGGACTAGCGGCCTTGGCGAGCAGTACTTC. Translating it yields CASSQGTSGLGEQYF.